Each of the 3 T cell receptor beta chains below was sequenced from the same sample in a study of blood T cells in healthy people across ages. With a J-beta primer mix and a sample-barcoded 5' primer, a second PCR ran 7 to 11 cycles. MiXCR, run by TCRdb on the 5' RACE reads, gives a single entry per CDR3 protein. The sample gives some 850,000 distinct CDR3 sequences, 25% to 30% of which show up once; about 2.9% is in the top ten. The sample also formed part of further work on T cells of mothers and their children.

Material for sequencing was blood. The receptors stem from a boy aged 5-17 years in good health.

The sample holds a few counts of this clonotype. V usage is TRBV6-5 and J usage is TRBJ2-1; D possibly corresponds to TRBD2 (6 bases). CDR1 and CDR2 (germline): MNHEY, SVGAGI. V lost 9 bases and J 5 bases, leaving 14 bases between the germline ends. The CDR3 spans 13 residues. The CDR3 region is CASGLPPNNEQFF. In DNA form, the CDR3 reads TGTGCCAGTGGACTACCACCCAACAATGAGCAGTTCTTC.

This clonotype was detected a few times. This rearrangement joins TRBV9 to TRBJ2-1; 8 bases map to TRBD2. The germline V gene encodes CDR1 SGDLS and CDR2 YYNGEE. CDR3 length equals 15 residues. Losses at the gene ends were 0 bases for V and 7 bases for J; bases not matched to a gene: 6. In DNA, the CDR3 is TGTGCCAGCAGCGTAGAAGGGCTAGCGGGTAATGAGCAGTTCTTC. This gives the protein CASSVEGLAGNEQFF.

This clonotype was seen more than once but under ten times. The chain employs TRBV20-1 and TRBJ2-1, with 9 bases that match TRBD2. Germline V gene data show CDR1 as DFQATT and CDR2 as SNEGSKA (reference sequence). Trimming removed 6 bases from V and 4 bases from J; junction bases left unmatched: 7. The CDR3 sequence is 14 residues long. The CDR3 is CSAYSSGVYNEQFF. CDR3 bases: TGCAGTGCATACTCTAGCGGGGTGTACAATGAGCAGTTCTTC.